Each of the 5 T cell receptor beta chains below was sequenced from the same sample in a study of long-term antiretroviral therapy in people with HIV. Sequencing relied on immunoSEQ assay v3.0, run at survey level. Sequenced by immunoSEQ multiplex PCR; TCRdb stores in-frame clones only, minus some. Of around 21,000 clones in the sample, roughly 84% are singletons; the top ten hold around 4%. The material was unsorted PBMCs, obtained almost 6 years after starting antiretroviral therapy. The origin of the receptors is a man between 25 and 39 years old with HIV.

The chain joins TRBV28 to TRBJ2-7; D unresolved. The CDR3 loop spans 14 amino acids. Germline V gene data show CDR1 as MDHEN and CDR2 as SYDVKM. V dropped 3 bases and J dropped 0 bases, with 9 bases sitting between them. In DNA, the CDR3 is TGTGCCAGCAGTTTTACAGAACGCTCCTACGAGCAGTACTTC. It encodes CASSFTERSYEQYF.

The rearrangement joins TRBV6-5 to TRBJ1-3, with D uncertain. There are 14 residues in the CDR3. CDR1 is MNHEY and CDR2 is SVGAGI in the germline V gene. Trimming pared 6 bases from V and 2 bases from J, leaving 11 bases between. The CDR3 DNA sequence: TGTGCCAGCAGCCTCCTTGGGACTGGAAACACCATATATTTT. It is translated as CASSLLGTGNTIYF.

The V gene is TRBV27, the J gene TRBJ2-1; 9 nucleotides agree with TRBD2. CDR1 MNHEY and CDR2 SMNVEV come from the germline V gene (reference sequence). This CDR3 contains 17 residues. Trimming took 1 base from V and 7 from J; bases not matched to a gene: 11. For the CDR3, the DNA is TGTGCCAGCAGTTTATGGGGCGGGAGGGCTGGTGTGAATGAGCAGTTCTTC. Its protein product is CASSLWGGRAGVNEQFF.

The V gene is TRBV28, the J gene TRBJ2-1; D not certain. V gave up 7 bases and J gave up 5 bases, with 15 bases separating them. The CDR3 contains 14 residues. Germline values: CDR1 MDHEN, CDR2 SYDVKM. CDR3 nucleotides: TGTGCCAGCACCACCCCGGGCCGCCACAATGAGCAGTTCTTC. The encoded protein is CASTTPGRHNEQFF. Together with reference TRBV28 and TRBJ2-1, the CDR3 gives the full variable domain: DVKVTQSSRYLVKRTGEKVFLECVQDMDHENMFWYRQDPGLGLRLIYFSYDVKMKEKGDIPEGYSVSREKKERFSLILESASTNQTSMYLCASTTPGRHNEQFFGPGTRLTVL.

The J gene is TRBJ2-7, the V gene TRBV5-1; 9 bases line up with TRBD2. With V trimmed by 4 bases and J by 1 base, 6 bases remained unmatched. The germline V gene encodes CDR1 SGHRS and CDR2 YFSETQ. The CDR3 has 15 residues. CDR3: CASSRDSGGSYEQYF. CDR3 bases: TGCGCCAGCAGCCGGGATAGCGGGGGTTCCTACGAGCAGTACTTC.